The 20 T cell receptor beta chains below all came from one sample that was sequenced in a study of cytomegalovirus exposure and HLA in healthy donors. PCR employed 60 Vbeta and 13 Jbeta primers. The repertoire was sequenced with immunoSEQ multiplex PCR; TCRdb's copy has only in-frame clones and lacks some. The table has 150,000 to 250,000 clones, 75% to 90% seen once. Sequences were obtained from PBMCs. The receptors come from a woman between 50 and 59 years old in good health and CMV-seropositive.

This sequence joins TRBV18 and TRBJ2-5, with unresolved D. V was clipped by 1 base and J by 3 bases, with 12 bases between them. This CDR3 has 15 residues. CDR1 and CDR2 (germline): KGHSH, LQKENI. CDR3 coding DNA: TGTGCCAGCTCACCACGGTTTGAGACAAAAGAGACCCAGTACTTC. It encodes CASSPRFETKETQYF.

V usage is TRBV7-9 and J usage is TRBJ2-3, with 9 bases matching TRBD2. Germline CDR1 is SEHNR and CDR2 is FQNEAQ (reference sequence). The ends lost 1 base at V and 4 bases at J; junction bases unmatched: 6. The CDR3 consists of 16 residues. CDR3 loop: CASSLEASGVADTQYF. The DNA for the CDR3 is TGTGCCAGCAGCTTAGAAGCTAGCGGGGTTGCAGATACGCAGTATTTT.

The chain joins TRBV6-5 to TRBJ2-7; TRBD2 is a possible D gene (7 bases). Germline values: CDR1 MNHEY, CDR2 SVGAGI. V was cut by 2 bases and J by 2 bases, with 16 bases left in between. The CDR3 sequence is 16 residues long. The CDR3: CASSYGSGGHPYEQYF. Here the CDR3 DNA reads TGTGCCAGCAGTTACGGGTCGGGGGGCCACCCCTACGAGCAGTACTTC.

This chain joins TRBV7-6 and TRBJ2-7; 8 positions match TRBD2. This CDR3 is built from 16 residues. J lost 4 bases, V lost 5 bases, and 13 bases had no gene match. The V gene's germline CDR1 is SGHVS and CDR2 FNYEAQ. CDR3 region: CASSGPLRGGNYEQYF. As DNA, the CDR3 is TGTGCCAGCAGCGGGCCGCTTCGGGGGGGGAATTACGAGCAGTACTTC. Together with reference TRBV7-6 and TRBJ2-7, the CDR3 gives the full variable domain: GAGVSQSPRYKVTKRGQDVALRCDPISGHVSLYWYRQALGQGPEFLTYFNYEAQQDKSGLPNDRFSAERPEGSISTLTIQRTEQRDSAMYRCASSGPLRGGNYEQYFGPGTRLTVT.

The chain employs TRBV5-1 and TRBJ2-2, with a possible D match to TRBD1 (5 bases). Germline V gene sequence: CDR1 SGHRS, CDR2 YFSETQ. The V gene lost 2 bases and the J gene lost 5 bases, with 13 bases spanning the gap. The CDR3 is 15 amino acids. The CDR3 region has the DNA TGCGCCAGCAGCTTACCGCCAGGGAAAACCGGGGAGCTGTTTTTT. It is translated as CASSLPPGKTGELFF.

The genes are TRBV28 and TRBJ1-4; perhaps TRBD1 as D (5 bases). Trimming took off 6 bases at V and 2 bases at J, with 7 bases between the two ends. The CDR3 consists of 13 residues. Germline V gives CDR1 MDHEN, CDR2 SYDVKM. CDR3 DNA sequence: TGTGCCAGCAGGAGACAGACTAATGAAAAACTGTTTTTT. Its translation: CASRRQTNEKLFF.

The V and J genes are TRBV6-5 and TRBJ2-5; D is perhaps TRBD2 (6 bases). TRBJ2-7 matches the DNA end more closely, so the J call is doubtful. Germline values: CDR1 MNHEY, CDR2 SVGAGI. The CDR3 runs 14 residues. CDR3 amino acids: CASRRDWGDYEQYF. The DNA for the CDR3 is TGTGCCAGCAGAAGGGACTGGGGGGACTACGAGCAGTACTTC.

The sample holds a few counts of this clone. The CDR3 sequence: CASSPGLAGGLLGYEQYF. The DNA of the CDR3 is TGTGCCAGCAGTCCCGGACTAGCGGGGGGGCTTTTGGGCTACGAGCAGTACTTC. The chain has TRBV7-2 and TRBJ2-7, with TRBD2 matching 15 bases. Germline V CDR1 and CDR2: SGHTA, FQGNSA. CDR3 length: 18 amino acids. Germline trimming cut 6 bases from V and 3 bases from J; bases unmatched to any gene: 12.

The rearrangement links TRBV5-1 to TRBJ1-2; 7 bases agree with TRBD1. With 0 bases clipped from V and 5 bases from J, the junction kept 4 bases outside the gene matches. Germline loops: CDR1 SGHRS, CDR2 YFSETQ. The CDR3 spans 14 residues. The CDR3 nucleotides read TGCGCCAGCAGCTTGGGACAGGGTTATTATGGCTACACCTTC. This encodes CASSLGQGYYGYTF.

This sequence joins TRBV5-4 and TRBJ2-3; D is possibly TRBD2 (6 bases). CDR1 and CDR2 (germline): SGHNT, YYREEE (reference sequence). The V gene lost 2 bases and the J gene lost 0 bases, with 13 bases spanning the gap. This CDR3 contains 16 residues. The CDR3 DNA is TGTGCCAGCAGCTTTCAGGGACTGACTAGCACAGATACGCAGTATTTT. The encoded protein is CASSFQGLTSTDTQYF.

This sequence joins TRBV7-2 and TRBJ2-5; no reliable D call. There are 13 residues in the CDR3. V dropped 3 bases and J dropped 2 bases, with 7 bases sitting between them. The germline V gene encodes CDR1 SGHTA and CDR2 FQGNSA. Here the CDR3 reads CASSFSRQETQYF. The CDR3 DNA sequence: TGTGCCAGCAGCTTTTCCCGTCAAGAGACCCAGTACTTC. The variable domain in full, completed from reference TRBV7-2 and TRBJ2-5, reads GAGVSQSPSNKVTEKGKDVELRCDPISGHTALYWYRQSLGQGLEFLIYFQGNSAPDKSGLPSDRFSAERTGGSVSTLTIQRTQQEDSAVYLCASSFSRQETQYFGPGTRLLVL.

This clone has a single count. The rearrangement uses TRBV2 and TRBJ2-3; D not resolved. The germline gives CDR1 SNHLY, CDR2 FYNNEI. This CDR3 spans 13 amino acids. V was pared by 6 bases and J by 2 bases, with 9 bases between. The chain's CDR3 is CASSTRHTDTQYF. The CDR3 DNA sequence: TGTGCCAGCAGCACCAGACACACAGATACGCAGTATTTT.

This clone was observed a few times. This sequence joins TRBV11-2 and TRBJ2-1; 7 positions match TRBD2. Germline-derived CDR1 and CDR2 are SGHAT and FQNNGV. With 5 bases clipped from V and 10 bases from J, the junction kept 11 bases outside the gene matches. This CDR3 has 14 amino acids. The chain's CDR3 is CASSPDSGEYEQFF. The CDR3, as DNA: TGTGCCAGCAGCCCCGACAGCGGGGAATACGAGCAGTTCTTC.

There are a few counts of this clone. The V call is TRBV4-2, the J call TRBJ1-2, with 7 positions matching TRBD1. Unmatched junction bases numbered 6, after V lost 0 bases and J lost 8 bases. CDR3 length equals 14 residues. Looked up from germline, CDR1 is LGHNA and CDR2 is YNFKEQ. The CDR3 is CASSQDEGARGYTF. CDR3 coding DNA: TGTGCCAGCAGCCAAGATGAGGGGGCGCGGGGCTACACCTTC.

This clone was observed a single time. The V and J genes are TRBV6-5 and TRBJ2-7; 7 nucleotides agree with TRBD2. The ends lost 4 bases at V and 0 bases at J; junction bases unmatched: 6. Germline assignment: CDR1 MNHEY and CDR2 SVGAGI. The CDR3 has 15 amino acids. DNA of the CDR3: TGTGCCAGCAGTTCGCCTAGCGGCTCCTCCTACGAGCAGTACTTC. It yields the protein CASSSPSGSSYEQYF.

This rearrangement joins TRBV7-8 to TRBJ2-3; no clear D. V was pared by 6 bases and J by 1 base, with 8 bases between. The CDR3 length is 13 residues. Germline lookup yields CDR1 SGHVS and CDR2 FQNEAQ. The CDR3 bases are TGTGCCAGCAGTTCCAGGCGCACAGATACGCAGTATTTT. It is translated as CASSSRRTDTQYF.

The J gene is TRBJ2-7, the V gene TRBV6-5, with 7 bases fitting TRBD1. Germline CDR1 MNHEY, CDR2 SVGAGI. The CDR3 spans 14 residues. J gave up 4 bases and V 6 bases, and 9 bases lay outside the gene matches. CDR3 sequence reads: CASSPGQFPYEQYF. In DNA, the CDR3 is TGTGCCAGCAGCCCGGGACAGTTTCCGTACGAGCAGTACTTC.

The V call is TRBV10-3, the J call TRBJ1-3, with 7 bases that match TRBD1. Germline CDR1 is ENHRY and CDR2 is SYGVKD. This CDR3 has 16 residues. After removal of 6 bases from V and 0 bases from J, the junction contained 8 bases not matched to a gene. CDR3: CAIRRGQQFSGNTIYF. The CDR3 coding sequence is TGTGCCATCAGGAGGGGACAGCAATTCTCTGGAAACACCATATATTTT.

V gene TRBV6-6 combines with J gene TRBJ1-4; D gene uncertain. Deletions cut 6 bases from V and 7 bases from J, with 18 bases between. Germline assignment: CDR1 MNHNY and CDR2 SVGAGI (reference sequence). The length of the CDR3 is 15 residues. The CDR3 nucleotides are TGTGCCAGCAGCTCTCCTCGAGGTCGGGGTGAAAAACTGTTTTTT. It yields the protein CASSSPRGRGEKLFF.

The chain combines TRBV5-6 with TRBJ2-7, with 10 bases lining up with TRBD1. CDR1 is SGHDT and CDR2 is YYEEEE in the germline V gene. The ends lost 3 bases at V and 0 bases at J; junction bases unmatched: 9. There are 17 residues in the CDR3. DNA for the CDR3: TGTGCCAGCAGCTCACCGGGACAGGGGCGAAGCTCCTACGAGCAGTACTTC. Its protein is CASSSPGQGRSSYEQYF.